The clone carrying this T cell receptor beta chain was recorded at least ten times. No antigen is known for it. The data stem from a study of T cells in Graves' hyperthyroidism and ophthalmopathy. Study-wide findings and caveats: Ophthalmopathy, as predicted by the model, came a median roughly 6.5 months after the prediction.

Germline V gives CDR1 LGHDT, CDR2 YNNKEL (reference sequence). There are 17 residues in the CDR3. V was clipped by 3 bases and J by 4 bases; unmatched bases: 7. Aged 18 to 65, the patients had hyperthyroidism that was newly diagnosed and had lasted under 2 months. Patients with uncontrolled infections, other autoimmune diseases, pregnancy or lactation were excluded. PBMCs stemmed from approximately 10 ml fresh peripheral blood. Using RNA transcripts as the source, TCR beta CDR3 regions were amplified. Primed by the HTBI set, a first-round RT-PCR was run on the TCR CDR3. TCRdb called the multiplex PCR reads again in MiXCR, with one record for every CDR3 protein. The sample contains roughly 420,000 distinct CDR3 sequences, around 16% of which appear only once.

This TCR was sampled from a woman younger than 35 with Graves' hyperthyroidism. The sequenced material came from blood. The chain carries TRBV3-1 and TRBJ2-1; 12 nucleotides agree with TRBD2. Here the CDR3 reads CASSQTVLAGGYNEQFF. The CDR3 DNA follows: TGTGCCAGCAGCCAGACCGTCCTAGCGGGAGGGTACAATGAGCAGTTCTTC.